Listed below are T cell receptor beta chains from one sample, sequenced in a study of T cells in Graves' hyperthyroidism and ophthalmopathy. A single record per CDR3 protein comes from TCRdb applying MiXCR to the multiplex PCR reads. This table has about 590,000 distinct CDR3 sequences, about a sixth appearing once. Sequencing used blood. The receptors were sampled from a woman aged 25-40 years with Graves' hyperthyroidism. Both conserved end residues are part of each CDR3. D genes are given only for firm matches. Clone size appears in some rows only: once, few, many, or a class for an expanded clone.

CDR3 DNA: TGTGCCAGCAGGAGTTCTCACAATGAGCAGTTCTTC
CDR3 protein: CASRSSHNEQFF
D gene: NA
J gene: TRBJ2-1
clone size: many
V gene: TRBV6-1

CDR3 DNA: TGTGCCAGCAGCTCAACGACAGGTTCCCGCCGAGATACGCAGTATTTT
CDR3 protein: CASSSTTGSRRDTQYF
D gene: NA
J gene: TRBJ2-3
clone size: many
V gene: TRBV28

CDR3 DNA: TGCGCCAGCAGTCAGGGGGCCGATCAGCCCCAGCATTTT
CDR3 protein: CASSQGADQPQHF
D gene: TRBD1
J gene: TRBJ1-5
clone size: many
V gene: TRBV5-1

CDR3 DNA: TGTGCCAGCAGTTACCTCTCTATTTCGGACAGGGGCAATGAGCAGTTCTTC
CDR3 protein: CASSYLSISDRGNEQFF
D gene: TRBD1
J gene: TRBJ2-1
clone size: NA
V gene: TRBV6-2/TRBV6-3

CDR3 DNA: TGTGCCAGCAGCCCCCAAGGGGGCGTCGGCTATGGCTACACCTTC
CDR3 protein: CASSPQGGVGYGYTF
D gene: TRBD1
J gene: TRBJ1-2
clone size: many
V gene: TRBV7-3

CDR3 DNA: TGCAGTGCTAGCAGAGACCCACTAACGGGCTACACCTTC
CDR3 protein: CSASRDPLTGYTF
D gene: NA
J gene: TRBJ1-2
clone size: NA
V gene: TRBV20-1

CDR3 DNA: TGTGCCAGCACCCGGGGGACTAGCGGGAGCGACGAGCAGTACTTC
CDR3 protein: CASTRGTSGSDEQYF
D gene: TRBD2
J gene: TRBJ2-7
clone size: many
V gene: TRBV28

CDR3 DNA: TGTGCCAGCAGCTTGGGACAGAGCTCCTACAATGAGCAGTTCTTC
CDR3 protein: CASSLGQSSYNEQFF
D gene: TRBD1
J gene: TRBJ2-1
clone size: many
V gene: TRBV11-2

CDR3 DNA: TGTGCCTGGAGTGTACGACAGGCCGAAGCTTTCTTT
CDR3 protein: CAWSVRQAEAFF
D gene: NA
J gene: TRBJ1-1
clone size: many
V gene: TRBV30

CDR3 DNA: TGTGCCAGCAGTTATTTGGGGTACAATCAGCCCCAGCATTTT
CDR3 protein: CASSYLGYNQPQHF
D gene: NA
J gene: TRBJ1-5
clone size: many
V gene: TRBV6-2/TRBV6-3

CDR3 DNA: TGTGCCAGTAGTATCGGTTTGGGGTACGAGCAGTACTTC
CDR3 protein: CASSIGLGYEQYF
D gene: NA
J gene: TRBJ2-7
clone size: NA
V gene: TRBV19

CDR3 DNA: TGCGCCAGCAGCCAACCGGACAGGGCCCAGCAAGAGACCCAGTACTTC
CDR3 protein: CASSQPDRAQQETQYF
D gene: TRBD1
J gene: TRBJ2-5
clone size: NA
V gene: TRBV4-1